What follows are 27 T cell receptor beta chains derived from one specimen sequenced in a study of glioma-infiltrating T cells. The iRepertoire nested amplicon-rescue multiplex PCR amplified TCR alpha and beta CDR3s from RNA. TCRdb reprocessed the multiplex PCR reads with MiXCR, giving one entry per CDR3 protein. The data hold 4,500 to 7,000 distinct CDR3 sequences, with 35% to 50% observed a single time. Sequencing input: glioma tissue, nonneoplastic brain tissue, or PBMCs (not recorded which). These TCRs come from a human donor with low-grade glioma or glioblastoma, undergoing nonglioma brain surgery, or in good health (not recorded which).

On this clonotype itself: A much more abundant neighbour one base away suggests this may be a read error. Here the CDR3 reads CASSSTSGGPLYEQYF. CDR3 bases: TGTGCCAGCAGCTCAACGTCCGGGGGTCCGCTCTACGAGCAGTACTTC. V is TRBV27 and J is TRBJ2-7; weak D call: TRBD2 (6 bases). The CDR3 is made up of 16 amino acids. Trimming stripped 6 bases from V and 3 bases from J, with 21 bases between. Germline V lookup: CDR1 MNHEY, CDR2 SMNVEV (reference sequence).

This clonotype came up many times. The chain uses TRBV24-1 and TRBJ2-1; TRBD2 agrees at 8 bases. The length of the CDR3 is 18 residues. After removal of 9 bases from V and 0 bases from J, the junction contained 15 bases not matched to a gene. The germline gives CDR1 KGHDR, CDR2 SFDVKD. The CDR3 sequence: CATPPEAGESPSYNEQFF. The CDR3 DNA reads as TGTGCCACCCCCCCTGAAGCGGGAGAATCCCCCTCCTACAATGAGCAGTTCTTC.

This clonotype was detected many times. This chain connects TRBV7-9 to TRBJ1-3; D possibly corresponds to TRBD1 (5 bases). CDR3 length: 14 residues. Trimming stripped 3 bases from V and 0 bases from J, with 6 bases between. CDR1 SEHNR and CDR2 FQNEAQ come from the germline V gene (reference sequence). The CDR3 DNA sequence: TGTGCCAGCAGCTTCGGGGCCTCTGGAAACACCATATATTTT. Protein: CASSFGASGNTIYF.

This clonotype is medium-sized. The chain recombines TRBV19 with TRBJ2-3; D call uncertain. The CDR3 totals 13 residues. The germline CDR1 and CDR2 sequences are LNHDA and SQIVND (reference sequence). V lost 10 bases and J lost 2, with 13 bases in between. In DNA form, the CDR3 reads TGTGCCACTGGCGCTGAAGCCACAGATACGCAGTATTTT. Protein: CATGAEATDTQYF.

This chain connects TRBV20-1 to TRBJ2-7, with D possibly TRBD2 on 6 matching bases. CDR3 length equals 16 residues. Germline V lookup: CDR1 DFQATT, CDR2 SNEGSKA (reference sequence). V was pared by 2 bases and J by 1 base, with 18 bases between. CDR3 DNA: TGCAGTGCTAGATCCCGGGCGGGATTGTTGTCCTACGAGCAGTACTTC. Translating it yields CSARSRAGLLSYEQYF.

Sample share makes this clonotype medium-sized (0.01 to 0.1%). This CDR3 reads CASSLSPQGGGTQYF. The CDR3, as DNA: TGTGCCAGCAGTTTATCCCCCCAGGGAGGTGGGACGCAGTATTTT. The V and J genes are TRBV27 and TRBJ2-3; possibly TRBD2 for D (6 bases). The CDR3 covers 15 residues. Germline loops: CDR1 MNHEY, CDR2 SMNVEV (reference sequence). V was clipped by 0 bases and J by 9 bases, with 16 bases between them.

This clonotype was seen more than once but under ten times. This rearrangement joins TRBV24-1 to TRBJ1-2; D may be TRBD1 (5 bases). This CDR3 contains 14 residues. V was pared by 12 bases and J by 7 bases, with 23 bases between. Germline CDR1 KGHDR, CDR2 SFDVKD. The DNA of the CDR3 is TGTGCCCAGCGAGACAGCAGCCCCGGCGGTGGCTACACCTTC. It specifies CAQRDSSPGGGYTF.

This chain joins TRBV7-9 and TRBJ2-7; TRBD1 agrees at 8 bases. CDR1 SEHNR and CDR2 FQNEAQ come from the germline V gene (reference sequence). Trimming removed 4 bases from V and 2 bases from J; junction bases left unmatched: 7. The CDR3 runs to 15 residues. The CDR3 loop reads CASSSTTTGAYEQYF. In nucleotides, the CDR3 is TGTGCCAGCAGCTCCACTACGACAGGGGCCTACGAGCAGTACTTC.

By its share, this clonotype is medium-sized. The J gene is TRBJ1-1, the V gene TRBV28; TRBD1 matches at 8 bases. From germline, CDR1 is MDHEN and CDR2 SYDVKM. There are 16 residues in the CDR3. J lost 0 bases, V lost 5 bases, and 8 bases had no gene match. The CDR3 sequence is CASSERTGLMNTEAFF. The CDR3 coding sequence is TGTGCCAGCAGTGAGAGGACAGGGCTCATGAACACTGAAGCTTTCTTT.

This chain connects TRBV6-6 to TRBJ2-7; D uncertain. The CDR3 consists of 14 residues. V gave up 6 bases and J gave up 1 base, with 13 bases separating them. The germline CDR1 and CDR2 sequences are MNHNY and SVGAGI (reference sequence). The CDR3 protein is CASRKDKISYEQYF. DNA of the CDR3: TGTGCCAGCAGAAAAGACAAGATATCCTACGAGCAGTACTTC.

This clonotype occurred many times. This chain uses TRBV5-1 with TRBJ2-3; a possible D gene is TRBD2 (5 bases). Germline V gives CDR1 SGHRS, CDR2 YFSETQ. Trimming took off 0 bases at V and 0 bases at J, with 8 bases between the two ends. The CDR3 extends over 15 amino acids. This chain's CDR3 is CASSLVRTSTDTQYF. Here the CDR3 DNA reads TGCGCCAGCAGCTTGGTTCGGACTAGCACAGATACGCAGTATTTT.

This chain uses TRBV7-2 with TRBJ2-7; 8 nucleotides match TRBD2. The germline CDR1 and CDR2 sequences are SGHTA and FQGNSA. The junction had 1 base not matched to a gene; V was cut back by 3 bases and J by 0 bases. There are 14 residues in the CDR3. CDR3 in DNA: TGTGCCAGCAGCTTTGCGGGGGGCTCCTACGAGCAGTACTTC. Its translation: CASSFAGGSYEQYF. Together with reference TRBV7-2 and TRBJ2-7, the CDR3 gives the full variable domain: GAGVSQSPSNKVTEKGKDVELRCDPISGHTALYWYRQSLGQGLEFLIYFQGNSAPDKSGLPSDRFSAERTGGSVSTLTIQRTQQEDSAVYLCASSFAGGSYEQYFGPGTRLTVT.

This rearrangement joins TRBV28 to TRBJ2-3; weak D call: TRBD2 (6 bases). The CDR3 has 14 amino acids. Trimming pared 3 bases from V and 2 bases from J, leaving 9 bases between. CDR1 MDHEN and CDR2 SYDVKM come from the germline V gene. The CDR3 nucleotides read TGTGCCAGCAGTTTTACTAGCCCCACAGATACGCAGTATTTT. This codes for CASSFTSPTDTQYF. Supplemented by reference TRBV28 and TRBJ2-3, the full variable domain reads DVKVTQSSRYLVKRTGEKVFLECVQDMDHENMFWYRQDPGLGLRLIYFSYDVKMKEKGDIPEGYSVSREKKERFSLILESASTNQTSMYLCASSFTSPTDTQYFGPGTRLTVL.

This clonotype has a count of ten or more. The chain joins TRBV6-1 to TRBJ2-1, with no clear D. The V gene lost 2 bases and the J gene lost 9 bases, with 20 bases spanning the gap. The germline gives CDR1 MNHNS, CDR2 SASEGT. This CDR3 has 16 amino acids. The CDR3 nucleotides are TGTGCCAGCAGTGAAAAGGATGTACCACCTTTTGTTGAGCAGTTCTTC. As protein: CASSEKDVPPFVEQFF.

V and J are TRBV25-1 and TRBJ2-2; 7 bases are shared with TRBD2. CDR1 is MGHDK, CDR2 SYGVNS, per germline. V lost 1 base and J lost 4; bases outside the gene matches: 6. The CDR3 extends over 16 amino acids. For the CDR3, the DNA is TGTGCCAGCAGTGAATCGCGGGGGTTCGGCACCGGGGAGCTGTTTTTT. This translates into CASSESRGFGTGELFF.

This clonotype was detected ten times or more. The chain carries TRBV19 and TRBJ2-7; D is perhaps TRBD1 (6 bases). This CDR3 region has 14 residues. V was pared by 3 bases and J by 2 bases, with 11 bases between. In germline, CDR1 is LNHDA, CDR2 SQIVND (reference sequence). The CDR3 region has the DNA TGTGCCAGTAGTATGAACAGGGAGCCCTACGAGCAGTACTTC. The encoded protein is CASSMNREPYEQYF.

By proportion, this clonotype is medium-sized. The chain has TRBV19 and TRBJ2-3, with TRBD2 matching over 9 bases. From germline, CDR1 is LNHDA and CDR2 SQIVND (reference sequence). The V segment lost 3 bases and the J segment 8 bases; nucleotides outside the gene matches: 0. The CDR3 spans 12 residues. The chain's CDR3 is CASSISGSTQYF. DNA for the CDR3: TGTGCCAGTAGTATTAGCGGGAGTACGCAGTATTTT.

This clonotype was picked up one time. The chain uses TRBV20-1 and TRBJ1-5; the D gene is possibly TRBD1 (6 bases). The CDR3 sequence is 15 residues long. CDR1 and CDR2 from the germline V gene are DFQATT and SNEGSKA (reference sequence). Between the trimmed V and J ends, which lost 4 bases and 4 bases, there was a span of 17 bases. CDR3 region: CSATKGGRENQPQHF. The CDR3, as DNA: TGCAGTGCTACAAAAGGGGGGAGGGAAAATCAGCCCCAGCATTTT.

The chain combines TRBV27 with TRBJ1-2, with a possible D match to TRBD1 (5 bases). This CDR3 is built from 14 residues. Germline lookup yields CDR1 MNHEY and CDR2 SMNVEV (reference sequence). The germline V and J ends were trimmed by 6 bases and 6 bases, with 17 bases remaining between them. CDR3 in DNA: TGTGCCAGCAGGCCAGGGAGCGACGGGCATGGCTACACCTTC. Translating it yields CASRPGSDGHGYTF.

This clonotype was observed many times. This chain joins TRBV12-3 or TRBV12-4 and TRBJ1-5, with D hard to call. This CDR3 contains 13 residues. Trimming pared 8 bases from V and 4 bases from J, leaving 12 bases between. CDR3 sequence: CASRPSMNQPQHF. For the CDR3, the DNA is TGTGCCAGCCGACCGTCAATGAATCAGCCCCAGCATTTT.

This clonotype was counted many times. The CDR3 sequence: CATGLAGGGETQYF. CDR3 bases: TGTGCCACCGGACTAGCGGGAGGAGGAGAGACCCAGTACTTC. The genes are TRBV5-4 and TRBJ2-5; TRBD2 aligns across 14 bases. Per the germline V gene, CDR1 is SGHNT and CDR2 is YYREEE (reference sequence). The CDR3 covers 14 residues. Trimming cost V 9 bases and J 4 bases; bases outside gene matches: 5.

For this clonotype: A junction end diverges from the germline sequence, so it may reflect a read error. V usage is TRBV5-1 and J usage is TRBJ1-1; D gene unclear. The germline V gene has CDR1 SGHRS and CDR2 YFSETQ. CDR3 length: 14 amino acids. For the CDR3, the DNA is TGCGCCAGCAGCTTGGAGGCGGCGAACACTAAAGCTTTCTTT. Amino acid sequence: CASSLEAANTKAFF.

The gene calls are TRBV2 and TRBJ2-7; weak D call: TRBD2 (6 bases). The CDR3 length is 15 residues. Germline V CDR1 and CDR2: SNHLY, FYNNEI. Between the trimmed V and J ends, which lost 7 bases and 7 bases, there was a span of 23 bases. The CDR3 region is CASKIDGQDYDEQYF. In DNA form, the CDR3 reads TGTGCCAGCAAAATTGACGGGCAGGACTACGATGAGCAGTACTTC.

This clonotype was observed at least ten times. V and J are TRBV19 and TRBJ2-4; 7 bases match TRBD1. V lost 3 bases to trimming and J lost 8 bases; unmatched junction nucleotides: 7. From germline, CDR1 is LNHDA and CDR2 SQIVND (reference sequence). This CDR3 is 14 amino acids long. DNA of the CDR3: TGTGCCAGTAGTATTCAGACAGGGATGGACATTCAGTACTTC. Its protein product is CASSIQTGMDIQYF.

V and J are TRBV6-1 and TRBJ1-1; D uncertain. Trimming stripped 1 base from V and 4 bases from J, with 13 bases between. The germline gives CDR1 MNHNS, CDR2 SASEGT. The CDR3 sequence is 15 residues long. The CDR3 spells CASSEEGFGGTEAFF. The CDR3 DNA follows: TGTGCCAGCAGTGAAGAGGGCTTTGGCGGCACTGAAGCTTTCTTT.

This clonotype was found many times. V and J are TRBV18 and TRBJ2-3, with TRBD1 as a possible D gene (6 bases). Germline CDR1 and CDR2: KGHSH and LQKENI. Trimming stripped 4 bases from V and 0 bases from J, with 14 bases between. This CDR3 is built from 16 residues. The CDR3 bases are TGTGCCAGCTCACAAGGACAGCCACCTAGCACAGATACGCAGTATTTT. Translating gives CASSQGQPPSTDTQYF. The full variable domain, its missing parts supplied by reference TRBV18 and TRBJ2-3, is NAGVMQNPRHLVRRRGQEARLRCSPMKGHSHVYWYRQLPEEGLKFMVYLQKENIIDESGMPKERFSAEFPKEGPSILRIQQVVRGDSAAYFCASSQGQPPSTDTQYFGPGTRLTVL.

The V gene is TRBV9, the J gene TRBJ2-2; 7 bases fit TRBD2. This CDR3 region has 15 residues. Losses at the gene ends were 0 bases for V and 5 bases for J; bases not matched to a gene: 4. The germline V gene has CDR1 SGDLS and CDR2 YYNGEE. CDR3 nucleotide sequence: TGTGCCAGCAGCGTAGCCAGCGGGGTAACCGGGGAGCTGTTTTTT. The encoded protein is CASSVASGVTGELFF.